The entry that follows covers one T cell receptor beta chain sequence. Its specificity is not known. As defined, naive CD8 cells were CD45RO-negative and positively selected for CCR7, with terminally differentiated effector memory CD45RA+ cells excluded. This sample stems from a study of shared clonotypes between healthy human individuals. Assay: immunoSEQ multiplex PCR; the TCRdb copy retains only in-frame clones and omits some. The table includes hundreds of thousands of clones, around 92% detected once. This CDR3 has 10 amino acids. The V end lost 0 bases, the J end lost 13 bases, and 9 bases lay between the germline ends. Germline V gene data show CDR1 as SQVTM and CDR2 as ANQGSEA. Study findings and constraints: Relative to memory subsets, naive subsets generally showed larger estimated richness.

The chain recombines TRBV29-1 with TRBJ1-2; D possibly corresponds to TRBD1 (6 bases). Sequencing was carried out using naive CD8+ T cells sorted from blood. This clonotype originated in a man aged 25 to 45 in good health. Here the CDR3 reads CSVEETGSTF. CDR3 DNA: TGCAGCGTTGAAGAAACAGGGTCCACCTTC.